This passage covers 28 T cell receptor beta chains from one sample sequenced in a study of CD8+ T cells in alopecia areata. Extracted from the samples, RNA was reverse transcribed into cDNA to serve as the sequencing template. The data were produced by immunoSEQ multiplex PCR, yet TCRdb's version contains in-frame clones alone and is incomplete. The table includes about 270,000 clones, roughly 63% detected once. Specified treatment: oral pan-JAK inhibitor, 5-10 mg twice daily. The input for sequencing was CD4+ T cells sorted from blood, taken at week 52, from a patient treated with tofacitinib. These receptors all come from a human donor with alopecia areata.

The chain is built from TRBV5-1 and TRBJ1-2; possibly TRBD1 for D (5 bases). The V gene's germline CDR1 is SGHRS and CDR2 YFSETQ. Between the trimmed V and J ends, which lost 0 bases and 3 bases, there was a span of 9 bases. The CDR3 loop spans 14 amino acids. CDR3 region: CASSLAGRDYGYTF. CDR3 nucleotides: TGCGCCAGCAGCTTGGCCGGCAGGGACTATGGCTACACCTTC.

The chain carries TRBV29-1 and TRBJ2-7; 8 bases are shared with TRBD1. Trimming at V came to 7 bases and at J to 6 bases, leaving 11 bases not matched to a gene. Germline loops: CDR1 SQVTM, CDR2 ANQGSEA. The CDR3 is 13 residues long. The CDR3 loop reads CSAKDRDASEQYF. The CDR3 nucleotides read TGCAGCGCCAAGGACAGGGACGCCAGCGAGCAGTACTTC.

The CDR3 coding sequence is TGTGCCTGGACCCTCCCAGGGGCTAATTCACCCCTCCACTTT. Its protein is CAWTLPGANSPLHF. The chain links TRBV30 to TRBJ1-6; D is possibly TRBD1 (6 bases). Between the trimmed V and J ends, which lost 4 bases and 6 bases, there was a span of 13 bases. The germline CDR1 and CDR2 sequences are GTSNPN and SVGIG (reference sequence). The CDR3 length is 14 residues. Complete variable domain (other parts from reference TRBV30 and TRBJ1-6): SQTIHQWPATLVQPVGSPLSLECTVEGTSNPNLYWYRQAAGRGLQLLFYSVGIGQISSEVPQNLSASRPQDRQFILSSKKLLLSDSGFYLCAWTLPGANSPLHFGNGTRLTVT.

The chain has TRBV30 and TRBJ2-5; D possibly corresponds to TRBD1 (6 bases). Deletions cut 4 bases from V and 7 bases from J, with 16 bases between. Germline loops: CDR1 GTSNPN, CDR2 SVGIG (reference sequence). The CDR3 runs to 13 residues. This chain's CDR3 is CAWTRGGAGTQYF. The DNA of the CDR3 is TGTGCCTGGACCCGTGGGGGCGCAGGGACCCAGTACTTC.

The rearrangement uses TRBV29-1 and TRBJ2-2; TRBD1 matches 8 bases. Germline V gene lookup returns CDR1 SQVTM and CDR2 ANQGSEA. The V and J ends lost 7 bases and 4 bases, in that order; junction bases with no gene match: 5. The CDR3 runs 13 residues. Here the CDR3 reads CSARTGFTGELFF. CDR3 DNA sequence: TGCAGCGCTCGGACAGGGTTCACCGGGGAGCTGTTTTTT.

V is TRBV14 and J is TRBJ2-3; D uncertain. Germline CDR1 SGHDN, CDR2 FVKESK. The CDR3 contains 13 residues. V was pared by 2 bases and J by 2 bases, with 5 bases between. The CDR3 loop reads CASSQLTTDTQYF. CDR3 nucleotide sequence: TGTGCCAGCAGCCAACTCACCACAGATACGCAGTATTTT.

The V and J genes are TRBV7-8 and TRBJ1-6, with 9 bases lining up with TRBD1. Germline trimming cut 1 base from V and 10 bases from J; bases unmatched to any gene: 5. Looked up from germline, CDR1 is SGHVS and CDR2 is FQNEAQ. The CDR3 runs 15 residues. CDR3 DNA: TGTGCCAGCAGCTTAGTTGCGGACAGGGGCTCACCCCTCCACTTT. Translating gives CASSLVADRGSPLHF.

V usage is TRBV5-6 and J usage is TRBJ2-3, with unresolved D. Germline assignment: CDR1 SGHDT and CDR2 YYEEEE. This CDR3 comprises 12 residues. Trimming removed 0 bases from V and 9 bases from J, with 8 bases in between. As DNA, the CDR3 is TGTGCCAGCAGCTTGGAGGTCGGGACGCAGTATTTT. It codes for CASSLEVGTQYF.

V usage is TRBV19 and J usage is TRBJ2-3; 7 bases fit TRBD2. Per germline, CDR1 LNHDA and CDR2 SQIVND (reference sequence). V trimming: 7 bases; J trimming: 6 bases; junction bases outside the gene matches: 10. The CDR3 is made up of 14 amino acids. CDR3 loop: CASTVGLGEDTQYF. In DNA, the CDR3 is TGTGCCAGTACCGTAGGACTAGGGGAGGATACGCAGTATTTT.

To note about this clone: The DNA is omitted, as the CDR3 cannot be located on it reliably, and the CDR3 follows TCRdb's listing. The rearrangement links TRBV27 to TRBJ2-5. The CDR3 is 14 amino acids long, termini counted. CDR1 MNHEY and CDR2 SMNVEV come from the germline V gene (reference sequence). CDR3 amino acids: CASSSSGHQETQYF.

With regard to this clone: Other DNA sequences in this sample translate to the same CDR3. V usage is TRBV29-1 and J usage is TRBJ2-1; TRBD1 agrees at 9 bases. V was clipped by 6 bases and J by 7 bases; unmatched bases: 7. CDR3 length equals 13 residues. The germline CDR1 and CDR2 sequences are SQVTM and ANQGSEA. The CDR3 bases are TGCAGCGTCCCGGGACAGGGATATAATGAGCAGTTCTTC. Protein: CSVPGQGYNEQFF.

In this sample, this clone turned up a few times. The chain combines TRBV29-1 with TRBJ1-4, with D uncertain. CDR3 length: 14 amino acids. Trimming removed 6 bases from V and 4 bases from J, with 15 bases in between. In germline, CDR1 is SQVTM, CDR2 ANQGSEA. CDR3 loop: CSVALGTNNEKLFF. Written as DNA, the CDR3 is TGCAGCGTCGCTCTCGGAACTAATAATGAAAAACTGTTTTTT.

This clone was recorded a few times. The chain has TRBV27 and TRBJ2-5, with TRBD2 matching 8 bases. CDR3 length: 15 residues. V shed 4 bases, J shed 2 bases, and the junction held 6 bases outside the gene matches. Germline CDR1 MNHEY, CDR2 SMNVEV (reference sequence). The DNA of the CDR3 is TGTGCCAGCAGTTCCCCGGGCGGGGGGCAAGAGACCCAGTACTTC. This codes for CASSSPGGGQETQYF.

This chain uses TRBV29-1 with TRBJ2-5; 7 nucleotides match TRBD2. Germline V gene lookup returns CDR1 SQVTM and CDR2 ANQGSEA. This CDR3 is 15 amino acids long. The ends lost 4 bases at V and 2 bases at J; junction bases unmatched: 10. The CDR3 is CSVAASGRNQETQYF. CDR3 DNA sequence: TGCAGCGTTGCTGCTAGCGGCCGGAATCAAGAGACCCAGTACTTC.

This clone came up a few times. The J gene is TRBJ1-3, the V gene TRBV4-3; D remains unclear. Trimming pared 0 bases from V and 8 bases from J, leaving 8 bases between. The CDR3 loop spans 13 amino acids. CDR1 is LGHNA and CDR2 is YSLEER in the germline V gene. CDR3 coding DNA: TGCGCCAGCAGCCAAGACTCTGGGGACACCATATATTTT. Translation gives CASSQDSGDTIYF.

The chain combines TRBV7-9 with TRBJ2-1; a weak D match, TRBD1 (5 bases). CDR1 is SEHNR and CDR2 is FQNEAQ in the germline V gene (reference sequence). This CDR3 region has 13 residues. CDR3 sequence (DNA): TGTGGGGTTGGGGCGAAAAAGCTCAATGAGCAGTTCTTC. It translates to CGVGAKKLNEQFF.

This chain links TRBV7-6 with TRBJ2-5; perhaps TRBD1 as D (6 bases). CDR3 size: 14 residues. Germline V gene lookup returns CDR1 SGHVS and CDR2 FNYEAQ. V was trimmed by 1 base and J by 5 bases, leaving 11 bases between them. The CDR3 DNA reads TGTGCCAGCAGCTTAGTGGGGGCCGGGGAGACCCAGTACTTC. Amino acid sequence: CASSLVGAGETQYF.

There are a few counts of this clone. The rearrangement links TRBV5-6 to TRBJ2-1; D gene uncertain. Trimming left V 1 base short and J 3 bases short, with 8 bases between. The CDR3 extends over 14 amino acids. The V gene's germline CDR1 is SGHDT and CDR2 YYEEEE. The CDR3 spells CASSLRPSYNEQFF. The CDR3 DNA reads TGTGCCAGCAGCTTGAGGCCCAGCTACAATGAGCAGTTCTTC.

This clone was detected a few times. The chain employs TRBV18 and TRBJ2-7, with D possibly being TRBD1 (5 bases). The CDR3 consists of 17 residues. Trimming took off 3 bases at V and 3 bases at J, with 21 bases between the two ends. From germline, CDR1 is KGHSH and CDR2 LQKENI. Here the CDR3 DNA reads TGTGCCAGCTCACCGCTCGGCAGGGTGGGGATGAGCTACGAGCAGTACTTC. As protein: CASSPLGRVGMSYEQYF.

This clone came up a few times. V gene TRBV18 combines with J gene TRBJ1-4; no clear D. Trimming removed 5 bases at V and 5 bases at J, with 9 bases between. Germline V gene data show CDR1 as KGHSH and CDR2 as LQKENI. The CDR3 sequence is 13 residues long. The CDR3 DNA reads TGTGCCAGCTCAGGAACTGGGAATGAAAAACTGTTTTTT. Translating it yields CASSGTGNEKLFF.

This chain uses TRBV7-9 with TRBJ1-2; possibly TRBD1 for D (5 bases). CDR3 length equals 15 residues. The germline V gene has CDR1 SEHNR and CDR2 FQNEAQ (reference sequence). Trimming took off 1 base at V and 5 bases at J, with 14 bases between the two ends. The CDR3 DNA reads as TGTGCCAGCAGCTTAGAATCAGGGAACCTTTATGGCTACACCTTC. It translates to CASSLESGNLYGYTF.

This clone showed up just once. This rearrangement joins TRBV25-1 to TRBJ2-3; D remains unclear. The CDR3 is made up of 14 amino acids. CDR1 is MGHDK and CDR2 is SYGVNS in the germline V gene. Deletions cut 6 bases from V and 2 bases from J, with 12 bases between. In DNA form, the CDR3 reads TGTGCCAGCAGCTTTGATAGACTCACAGATACGCAGTATTTT. Protein product: CASSFDRLTDTQYF.

The V gene is TRBV9, the J gene TRBJ2-5; TRBD2 matches 8 bases. Germline-derived CDR1 and CDR2 are SGDLS and YYNGEE. The trim removed 0 bases at V and 1 base at J, leaving 5 bases unmatched. This CDR3 comprises 16 residues. CDR3 in DNA: TGTGCCAGCAGCGTAGCGGCTAGCGGGCTCCAAGAGACCCAGTACTTC. This gives the protein CASSVAASGLQETQYF.

The V gene is TRBV7-3, the J gene TRBJ1-1; 8 bases are shared with TRBD1. Germline CDR1 reads SGHTA; CDR2 reads FQGTGA. The V gene end was trimmed by 2 bases and the J gene end by 1 base; junction bases not matched to a gene: 3. CDR3 length equals 15 residues. This chain's CDR3 is CASSLLGQENTEAFF. Here the CDR3 DNA reads TGTGCCAGCAGCTTACTGGGACAGGAGAACACTGAAGCTTTCTTT.

V and J are TRBV2 and TRBJ2-7; D is perhaps TRBD1 (5 bases). The V gene lost 3 bases and the J gene lost 7 bases, with 13 bases spanning the gap. CDR3 size: 13 residues. Per germline, CDR1 SNHLY and CDR2 FYNNEI. The CDR3 protein is CASSERQGKEQYF. The CDR3 DNA reads TGTGCCAGCAGTGAGAGGCAGGGCAAGGAGCAGTACTTC.

The genes are TRBV18 and TRBJ2-1; TRBD1 might be the D (5 bases). Trimming took 2 bases from V and 2 from J, leaving 10 bases between them. Looked up from germline, CDR1 is KGHSH and CDR2 is LQKENI. CDR3 size: 15 residues. The CDR3 nucleotides read TGTGCCAGCTCACCAGAACAGGTCCCCTACAATGAGCAGTTCTTC. Its protein product is CASSPEQVPYNEQFF.

The chain is built from TRBV5-1 and TRBJ2-3; TRBD2 matches at 7 bases. The CDR3 covers 13 residues. J was trimmed by 5 bases and V by 3 bases; bases with no gene match: 3. The germline V gene has CDR1 SGHRS and CDR2 YFSETQ. In DNA form, the CDR3 reads TGCGCCAGCAGCTCGGGCGGGGGAGATACGCAGTATTTT. Translation: CASSSGGGDTQYF.

This clone occurred a few times. The chain couples TRBV2 to TRBJ1-6; D possibly corresponds to TRBD1 (5 bases). Germline V gives CDR1 SNHLY, CDR2 FYNNEI. V lost 6 bases and J lost 10, with 16 bases in between. This CDR3 has 14 amino acids. CDR3 amino acids: CASSGGTSQSPLHF. In nucleotides, the CDR3 is TGTGCCAGCAGCGGGGGGACGAGCCAATCACCCCTCCACTTT.